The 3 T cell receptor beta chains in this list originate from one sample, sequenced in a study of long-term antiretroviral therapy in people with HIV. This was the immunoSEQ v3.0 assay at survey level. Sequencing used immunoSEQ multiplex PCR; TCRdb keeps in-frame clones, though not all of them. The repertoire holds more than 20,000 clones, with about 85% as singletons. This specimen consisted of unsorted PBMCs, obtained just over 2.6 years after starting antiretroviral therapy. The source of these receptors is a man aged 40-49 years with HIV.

CDR3 nucleotide sequence: TGTGCCAGTGGCGCCTCTCGGAGGGACAACCAGCCCCAGCATTTT. Translated: CASGASRRDNQPQHF. This chain joins TRBV6-5 and TRBJ1-5; D is possibly TRBD1 (6 bases). Germline V gene data show CDR1 as MNHEY and CDR2 as SVGAGI. The ends were cut back, 9 bases at V and 7 bases at J, with 22 bases in the middle. This CDR3 has 15 residues.

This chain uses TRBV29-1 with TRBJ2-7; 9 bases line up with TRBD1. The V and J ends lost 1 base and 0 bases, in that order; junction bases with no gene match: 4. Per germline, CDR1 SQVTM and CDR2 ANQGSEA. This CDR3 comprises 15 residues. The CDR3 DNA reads TGCAGCGTTGAAGGGGGGACAGGGTCCTCCTACGAGCAGTACTTC. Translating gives CSVEGGTGSSYEQYF.

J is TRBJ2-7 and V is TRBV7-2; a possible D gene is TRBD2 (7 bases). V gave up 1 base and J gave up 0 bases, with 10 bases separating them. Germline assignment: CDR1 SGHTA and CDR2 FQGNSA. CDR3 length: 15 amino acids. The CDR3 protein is CASSLVGGASYEQYF. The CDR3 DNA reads TGTGCCAGCAGCTTAGTAGGGGGGGCCTCCTACGAGCAGTACTTC.